This T cell receptor (beta chain) emerged from a study of T-cell reconstitution after alpha-beta-depleted transplantation in children. This clonotype was counted ten times or more. Its target is not known. The library targeted TCRbeta and was prepared with unique molecular identifiers. Via MiXCR, TCRdb re-called the PCR reads, giving one row per CDR3 protein. The sample shows under 750,000 distinct CDR3 sequences, under 30% of them seen only once. Findings and caveats of the study: About two months after transplant, alpha-beta T cells reportedly came from several hundred expanded graft clones. The origin of high day-60 TCRbeta diversity in some patients lay in surviving recipient T cells and thymic progenitors. The authors attributed T-cell counts and diversity one year after transplant mostly to newly produced T cells.

This receptor was obtained from a boy under two years old who had a stem cell transplant for acute myeloid leukemia, so the T cells may come from the graft donor. The input for sequencing was PBMCs, mostly from graft donor cells, taken 360 days after TCRalphabeta/CD19-depleted stem cell transplant.

The CDR3 sequence: CSARVSGGLADTQYF. CDR3 sequence (DNA): TGCAGTGCTAGAGTTTCGGGGGGGCTCGCAGATACGCAGTATTTT. The chain has TRBV20-1 and TRBJ2-3, with 8 bases identical to TRBD2. The V gene's germline CDR1 is DFQATT and CDR2 SNEGSKA (reference sequence). J lost 4 bases, V lost 1 base, and 7 bases had no gene match. The CDR3 runs to 15 residues.